This TCR beta chain was recovered during a study of molecular identifiers for immune sequencing clone quantification. Each CDR3 protein gets one entry after TCRdb re-called the PCR reads with MiXCR. The sample gives more than 85,000 distinct CDR3 sequences, 30% to 45% of which show up once; about 9.7% is in the top ten. The V gene lost 2 bases and the J gene lost 4 bases, with 10 bases spanning the gap. Germline-derived CDR1 and CDR2 are SEHNR and FQNEAQ (reference sequence). CDR3 size: 14 residues. The sample consisted of naive CD8+ T cells from blood, with Jurkat cell RNA spiked in. Stated subset: FACS-sorted CD8+CD4-CCR7+CD45RA+ naive T cells. This clonotype was obtained from a human donor in good health. Some libraries in this study had Jurkat cell RNA spiked in. The chain couples TRBV7-9 to TRBJ2-3, with D hard to call. CDR3 sequence reads: CASSLLRVSDTQYF. CDR3 DNA: TGTGCCAGCAGCTTACTTAGGGTTTCAGATACGCAGTATTTT.